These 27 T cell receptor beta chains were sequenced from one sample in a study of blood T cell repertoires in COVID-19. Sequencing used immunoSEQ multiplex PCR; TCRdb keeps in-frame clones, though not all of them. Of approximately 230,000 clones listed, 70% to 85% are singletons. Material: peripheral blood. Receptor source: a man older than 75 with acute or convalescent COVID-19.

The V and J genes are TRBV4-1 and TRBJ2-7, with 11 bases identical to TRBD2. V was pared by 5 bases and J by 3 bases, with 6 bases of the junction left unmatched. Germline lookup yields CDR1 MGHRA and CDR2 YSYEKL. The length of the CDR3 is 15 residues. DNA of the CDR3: TGCGCCAGCAGCAGCCGACTAGCGGGATTCTACGAGCAGTACTTC. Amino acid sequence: CASSSRLAGFYEQYF.

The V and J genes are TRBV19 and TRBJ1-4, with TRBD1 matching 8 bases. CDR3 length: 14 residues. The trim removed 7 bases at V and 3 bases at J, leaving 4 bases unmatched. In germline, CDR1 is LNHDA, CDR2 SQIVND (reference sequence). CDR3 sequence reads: CASTPGGPNEKLFF. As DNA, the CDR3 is TGTGCCAGTACCCCAGGGGGCCCTAATGAAAAACTGTTTTTT.

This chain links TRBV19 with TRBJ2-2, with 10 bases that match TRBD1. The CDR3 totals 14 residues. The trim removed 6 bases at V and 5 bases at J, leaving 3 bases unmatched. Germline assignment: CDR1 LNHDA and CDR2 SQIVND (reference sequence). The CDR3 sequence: CASSPDRGTGELFF. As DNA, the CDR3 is TGTGCCAGTAGCCCGGACAGGGGGACCGGGGAGCTGTTTTTT.

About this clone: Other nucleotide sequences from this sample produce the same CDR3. DNA of the CDR3: TGTGCCAGCAGTGACCTCTACGAGCAGTACTTC. Its protein is CASSDLYEQYF. The V gene is TRBV6-1, the J gene TRBJ2-7; D call uncertain. The CDR3 loop spans 11 amino acids. Germline lookup yields CDR1 MNHNS and CDR2 SASEGT. V shed 3 bases and J shed 3 bases, with 3 bases lying between them.

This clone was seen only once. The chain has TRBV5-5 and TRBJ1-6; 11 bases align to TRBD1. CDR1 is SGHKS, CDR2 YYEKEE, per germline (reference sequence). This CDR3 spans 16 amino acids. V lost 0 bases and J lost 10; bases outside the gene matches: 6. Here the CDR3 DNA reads TGTGCCAGCAGCTTGGCGGGGGGACAGGGGGGATCACCCCTCCACTTT. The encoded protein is CASSLAGGQGGSPLHF.

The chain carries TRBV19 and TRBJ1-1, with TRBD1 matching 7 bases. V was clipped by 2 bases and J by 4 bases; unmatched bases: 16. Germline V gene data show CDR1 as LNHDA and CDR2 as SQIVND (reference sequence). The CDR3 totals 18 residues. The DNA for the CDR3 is TGTGCCAGTAGTATAAGCGGGAGGGGGCGAGTTTGGGCCACTGAAGCTTTCTTT. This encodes CASSISGRGRVWATEAFF.

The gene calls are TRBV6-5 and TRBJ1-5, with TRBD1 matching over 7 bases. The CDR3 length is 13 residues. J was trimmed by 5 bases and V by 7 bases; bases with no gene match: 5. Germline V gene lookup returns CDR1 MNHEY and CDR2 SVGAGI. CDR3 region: CASKTQGYQPQHF. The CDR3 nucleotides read TGTGCCAGCAAAACACAGGGGTATCAGCCCCAGCATTTT.

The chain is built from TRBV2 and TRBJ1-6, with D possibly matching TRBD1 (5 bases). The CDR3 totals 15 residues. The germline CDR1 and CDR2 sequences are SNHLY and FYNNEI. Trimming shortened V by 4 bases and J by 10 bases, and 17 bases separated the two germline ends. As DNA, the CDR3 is TGTGCCAGCAGTGGCGGGGTTACAGGTAGCTCACCCCTCCACTTT. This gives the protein CASSGGVTGSSPLHF.

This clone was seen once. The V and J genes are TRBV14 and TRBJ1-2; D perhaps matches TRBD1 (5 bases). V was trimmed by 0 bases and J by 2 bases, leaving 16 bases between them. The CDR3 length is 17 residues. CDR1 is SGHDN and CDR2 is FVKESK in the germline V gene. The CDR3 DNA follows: TGTGCCAGCAGCCAAGATAATATTGGACACTTCAACTATGGCTACACCTTC. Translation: CASSQDNIGHFNYGYTF. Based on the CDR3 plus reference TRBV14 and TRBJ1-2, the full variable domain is EAGVTQFPSHSVIEKGQTVTLRCDPISGHDNLYWYRRVMGKEIKFLLHFVKESKQDESGMPNNRFLAERTGGTYSTLKVQPAELEDSGVYFCASSQDNIGHFNYGYTFGSGTRLTVV.

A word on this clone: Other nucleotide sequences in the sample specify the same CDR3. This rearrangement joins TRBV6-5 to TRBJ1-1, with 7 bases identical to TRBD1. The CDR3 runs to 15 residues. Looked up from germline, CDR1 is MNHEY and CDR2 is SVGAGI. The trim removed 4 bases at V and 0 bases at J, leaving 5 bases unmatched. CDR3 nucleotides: TGTGCCAGCAGTTCCCCGGGACAGATGAACACTGAAGCTTTCTTT. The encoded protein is CASSSPGQMNTEAFF.

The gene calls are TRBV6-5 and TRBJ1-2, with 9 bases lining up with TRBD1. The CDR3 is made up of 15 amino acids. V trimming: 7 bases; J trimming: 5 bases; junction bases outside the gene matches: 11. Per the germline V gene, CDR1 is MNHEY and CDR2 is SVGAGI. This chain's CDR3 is CASTRSPGQGYGYTF. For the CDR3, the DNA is TGTGCCAGCACCCGTTCCCCGGGACAGGGTTATGGCTACACCTTC.

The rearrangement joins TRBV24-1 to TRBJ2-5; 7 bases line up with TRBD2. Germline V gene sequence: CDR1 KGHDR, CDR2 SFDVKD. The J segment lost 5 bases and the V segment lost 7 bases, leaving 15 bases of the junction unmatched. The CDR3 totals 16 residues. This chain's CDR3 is CATRTNHGRGEETQYF. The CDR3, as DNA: TGTGCCACCAGGACCAACCACGGACGGGGGGAGGAGACCCAGTACTTC.

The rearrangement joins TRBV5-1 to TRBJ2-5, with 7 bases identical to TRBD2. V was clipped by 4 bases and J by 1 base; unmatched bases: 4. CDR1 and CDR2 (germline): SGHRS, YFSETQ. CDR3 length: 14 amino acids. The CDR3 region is CASSPGGIQETQYF. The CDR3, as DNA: TGCGCCAGCAGCCCGGGGGGTATCCAAGAGACCCAGTACTTC.

The CDR3 loop reads CASSSDRGRTDTQYF. The CDR3 DNA reads TGTGCCAGCAGCTCAGACAGGGGGCGGACAGATACGCAGTATTTT. V gene TRBV7-9 combines with J gene TRBJ2-3; 10 nucleotides match TRBD1. Trimming at V came to 4 bases and at J to 3 bases, leaving 4 bases not matched to a gene. CDR1 is SEHNR, CDR2 FQNEAQ, per germline (reference sequence). The CDR3 consists of 15 residues.

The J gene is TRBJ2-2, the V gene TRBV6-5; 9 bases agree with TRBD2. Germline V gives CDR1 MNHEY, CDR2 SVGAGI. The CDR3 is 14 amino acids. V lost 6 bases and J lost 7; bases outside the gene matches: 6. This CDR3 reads CASSRGRAGGELFF. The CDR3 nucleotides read TGTGCCAGCAGCCGCGGGAGGGCCGGCGGGGAGCTGTTTTTT.

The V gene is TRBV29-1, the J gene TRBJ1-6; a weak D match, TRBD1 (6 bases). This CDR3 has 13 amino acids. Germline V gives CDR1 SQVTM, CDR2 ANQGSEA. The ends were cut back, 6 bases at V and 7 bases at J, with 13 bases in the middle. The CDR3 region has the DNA TGCAGCGTAGCGACAGGAGGCAATTCACCCCTCCACTTT. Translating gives CSVATGGNSPLHF.

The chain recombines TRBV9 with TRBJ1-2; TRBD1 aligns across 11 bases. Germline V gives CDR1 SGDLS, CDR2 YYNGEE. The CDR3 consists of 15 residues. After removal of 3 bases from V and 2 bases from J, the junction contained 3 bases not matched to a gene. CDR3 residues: CASSDRDRGNYGYTF. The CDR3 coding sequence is TGTGCCAGCAGCGACCGGGACAGGGGGAACTATGGCTACACCTTC.

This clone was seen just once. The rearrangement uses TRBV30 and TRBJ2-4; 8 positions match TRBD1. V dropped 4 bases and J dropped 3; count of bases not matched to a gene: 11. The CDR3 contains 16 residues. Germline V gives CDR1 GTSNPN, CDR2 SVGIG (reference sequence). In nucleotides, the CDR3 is TGTGCCTGGACCGTCAGAGGCAGGGGGCTCAAAAACATTCAGTACTTC. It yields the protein CAWTVRGRGLKNIQYF.

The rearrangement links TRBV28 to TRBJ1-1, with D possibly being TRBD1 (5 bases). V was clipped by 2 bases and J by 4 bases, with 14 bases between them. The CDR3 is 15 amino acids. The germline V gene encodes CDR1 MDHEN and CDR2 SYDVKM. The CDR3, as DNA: TGTGCCAGCAGTTTAAGGGCAGGGTTTGGCACTGAAGCTTTCTTT. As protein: CASSLRAGFGTEAFF.

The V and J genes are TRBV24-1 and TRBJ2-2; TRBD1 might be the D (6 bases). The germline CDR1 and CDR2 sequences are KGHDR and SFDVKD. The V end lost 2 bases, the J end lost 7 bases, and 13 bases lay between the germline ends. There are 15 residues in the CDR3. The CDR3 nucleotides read TGTGCCACCAGTGATTCCCAGGGGCGTATCGGGGAGCTGTTTTTT. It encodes CATSDSQGRIGELFF.

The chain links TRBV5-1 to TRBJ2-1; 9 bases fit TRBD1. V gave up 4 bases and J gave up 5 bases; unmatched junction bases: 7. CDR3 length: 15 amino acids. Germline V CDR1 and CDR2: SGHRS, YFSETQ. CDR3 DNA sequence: TGCGCCAGCAGCCCCGACAGGGGGTTTAACAATGAGCAGTTCTTC. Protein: CASSPDRGFNNEQFF.

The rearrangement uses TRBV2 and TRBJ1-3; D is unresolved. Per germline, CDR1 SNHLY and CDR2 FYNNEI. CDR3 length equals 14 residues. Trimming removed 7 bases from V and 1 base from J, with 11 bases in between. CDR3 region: CASINRDSGNTIYF. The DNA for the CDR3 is TGTGCCAGCATCAACCGGGATTCTGGAAACACCATATATTTT.

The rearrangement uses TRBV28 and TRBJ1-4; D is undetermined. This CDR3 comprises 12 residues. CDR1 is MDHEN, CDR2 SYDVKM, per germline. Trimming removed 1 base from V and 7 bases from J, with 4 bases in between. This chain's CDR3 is CASSLFSEKLFF. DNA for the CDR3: TGTGCCAGCAGTTTATTTAGTGAAAAACTGTTTTTT.

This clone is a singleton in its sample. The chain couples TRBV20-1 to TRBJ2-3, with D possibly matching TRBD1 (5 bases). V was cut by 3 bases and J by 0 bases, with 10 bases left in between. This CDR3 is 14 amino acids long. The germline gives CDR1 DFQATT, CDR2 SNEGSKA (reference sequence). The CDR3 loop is CSASGTGSTDTQYF. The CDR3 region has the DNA TGCAGTGCTAGTGGAACAGGTAGCACAGATACGCAGTATTTT.

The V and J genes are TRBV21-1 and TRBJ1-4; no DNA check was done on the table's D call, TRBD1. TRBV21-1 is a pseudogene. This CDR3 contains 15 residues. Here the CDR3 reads CASSKGETGCEKLFF. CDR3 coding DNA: TGTGCCAGCAGCAAAGGGGAGACAGGGTGTGAAAAACTGTTTTTT.

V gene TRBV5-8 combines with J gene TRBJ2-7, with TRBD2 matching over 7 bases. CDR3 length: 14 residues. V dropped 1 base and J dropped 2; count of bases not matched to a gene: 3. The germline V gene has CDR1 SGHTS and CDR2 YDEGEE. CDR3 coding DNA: TGTGCCAGCAGCTTGATGAGCGGGGCCTACGAGCAGTACTTC. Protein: CASSLMSGAYEQYF.

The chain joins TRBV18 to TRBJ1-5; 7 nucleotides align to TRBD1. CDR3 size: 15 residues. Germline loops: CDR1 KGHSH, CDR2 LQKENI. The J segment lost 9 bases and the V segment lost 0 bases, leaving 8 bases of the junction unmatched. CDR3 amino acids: CASSPPISRGLPQHF. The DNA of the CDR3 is TGTGCCAGCTCACCACCGATTTCCAGGGGGTTGCCCCAGCATTTT.